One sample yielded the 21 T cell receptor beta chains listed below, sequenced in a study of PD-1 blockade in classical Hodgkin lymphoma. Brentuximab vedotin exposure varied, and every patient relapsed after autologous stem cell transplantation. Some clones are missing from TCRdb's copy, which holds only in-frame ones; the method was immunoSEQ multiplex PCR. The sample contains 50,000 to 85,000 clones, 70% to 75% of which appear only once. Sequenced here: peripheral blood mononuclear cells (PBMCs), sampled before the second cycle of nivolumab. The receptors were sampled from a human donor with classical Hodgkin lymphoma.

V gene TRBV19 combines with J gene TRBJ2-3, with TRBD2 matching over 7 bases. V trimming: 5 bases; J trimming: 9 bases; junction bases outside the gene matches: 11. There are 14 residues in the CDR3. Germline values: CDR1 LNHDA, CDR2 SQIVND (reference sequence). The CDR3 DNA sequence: TGTGCCAGTAGTGAAGGCGGGGGACGACAGACGCAGTATTTT. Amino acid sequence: CASSEGGGRQTQYF.

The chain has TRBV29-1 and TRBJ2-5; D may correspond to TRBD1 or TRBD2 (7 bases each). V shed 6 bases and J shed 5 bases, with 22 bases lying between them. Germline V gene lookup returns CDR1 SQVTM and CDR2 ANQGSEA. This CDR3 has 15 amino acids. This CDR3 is CSVGRGQGGFETQYF. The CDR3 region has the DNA TGCAGCGTGGGGAGGGGGCAGGGTGGGTTCGAGACCCAGTACTTC.

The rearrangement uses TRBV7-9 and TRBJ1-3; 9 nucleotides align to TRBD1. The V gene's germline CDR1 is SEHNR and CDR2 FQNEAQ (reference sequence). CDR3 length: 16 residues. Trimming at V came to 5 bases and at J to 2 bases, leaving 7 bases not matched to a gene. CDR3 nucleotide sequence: TGTGCCAGCAGCGCCACAGGGGGCTCGCCTGGAAACACCATATATTTT. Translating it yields CASSATGGSPGNTIYF. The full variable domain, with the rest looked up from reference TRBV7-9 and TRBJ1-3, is DTGVSQNPRHKITKRGQNVTFRCDPISEHNRLYWYRQTLGQGPEFLTYFQNEAQLEKSRLLSDRFSAERPKGSFSTLEIQRTEQGDSAMYLCASSATGGSPGNTIYFGEGSWLTVV.

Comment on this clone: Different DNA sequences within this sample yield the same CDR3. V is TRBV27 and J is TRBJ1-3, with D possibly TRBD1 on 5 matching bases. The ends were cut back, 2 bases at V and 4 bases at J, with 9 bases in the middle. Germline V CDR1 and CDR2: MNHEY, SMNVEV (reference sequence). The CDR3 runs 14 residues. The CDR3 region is CASSLAGTGNTIYF. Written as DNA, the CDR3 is TGTGCCAGCAGTTTAGCGGGGACCGGAAACACCATATATTTT.

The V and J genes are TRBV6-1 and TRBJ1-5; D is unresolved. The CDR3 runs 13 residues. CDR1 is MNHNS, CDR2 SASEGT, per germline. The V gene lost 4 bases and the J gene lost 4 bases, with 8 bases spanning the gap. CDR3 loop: CASSVTGNQPQHF. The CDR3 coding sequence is TGTGCCAGCAGTGTCACGGGTAATCAGCCCCAGCATTTT.

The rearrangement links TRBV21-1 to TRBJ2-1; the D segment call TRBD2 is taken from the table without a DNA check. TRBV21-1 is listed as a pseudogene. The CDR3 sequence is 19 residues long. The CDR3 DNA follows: TGTGCCAGCAGCAAAGGGTTGGGAGTTTCCGTTAGCTCCTACAATGAGCAGTTCTTC. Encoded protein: CASSKGLGVSVSSYNEQFF.

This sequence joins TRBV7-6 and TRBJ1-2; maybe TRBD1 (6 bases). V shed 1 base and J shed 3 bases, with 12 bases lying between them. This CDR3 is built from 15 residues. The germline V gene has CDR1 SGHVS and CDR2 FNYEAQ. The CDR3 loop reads CASSLVGEGDYGYTF. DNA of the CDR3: TGTGCCAGCAGCTTAGTTGGCGAGGGGGACTATGGCTACACCTTC. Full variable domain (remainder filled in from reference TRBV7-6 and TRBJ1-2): GAGVSQSPRYKVTKRGQDVALRCDPISGHVSLYWYRQALGQGPEFLTYFNYEAQQDKSGLPNDRFSAERPEGSISTLTIQRTEQRDSAMYRCASSLVGEGDYGYTFGSGTRLTVV.

The CDR3 DNA sequence: TGCGCCAGCAGTGAATCTGGTGGGAAGTACGAGCAGTACTTC. It yields the protein CASSESGGKYEQYF. The chain uses TRBV10-1 and TRBJ2-7; D is unclear. The length of the CDR3 is 14 residues. Trimming shortened V by 3 bases and J by 4 bases, and 13 bases separated the two germline ends. CDR1 WNHNN and CDR2 SYGVQD come from the germline V gene (reference sequence).

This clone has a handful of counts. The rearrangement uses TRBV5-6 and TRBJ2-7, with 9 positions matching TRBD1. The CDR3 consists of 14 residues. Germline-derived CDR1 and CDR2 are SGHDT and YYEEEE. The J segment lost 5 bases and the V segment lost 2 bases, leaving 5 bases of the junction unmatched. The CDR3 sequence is CASSFTGGVDEQYF. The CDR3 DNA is TGTGCCAGCAGCTTCACAGGGGGCGTTGACGAGCAGTACTTC. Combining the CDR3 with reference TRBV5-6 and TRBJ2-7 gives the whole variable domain DAGVTQSPTHLIKTRGQQVTLRCSPKSGHDTVSWYQQALGQGPQFIFQYYEEEERQRGNFPDRFSGHQFPNYSSELNVNALLLGDSALYLCASSFTGGVDEQYFGPGTRLTVT.

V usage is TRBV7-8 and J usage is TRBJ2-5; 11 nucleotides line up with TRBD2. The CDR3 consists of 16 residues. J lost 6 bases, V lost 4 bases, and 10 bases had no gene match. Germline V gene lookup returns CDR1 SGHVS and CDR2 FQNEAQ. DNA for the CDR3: TGTGCCAGCAGCTCTTTTACTAGCGGGAGAGTCCAGACCCAGTACTTC. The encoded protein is CASSSFTSGRVQTQYF.

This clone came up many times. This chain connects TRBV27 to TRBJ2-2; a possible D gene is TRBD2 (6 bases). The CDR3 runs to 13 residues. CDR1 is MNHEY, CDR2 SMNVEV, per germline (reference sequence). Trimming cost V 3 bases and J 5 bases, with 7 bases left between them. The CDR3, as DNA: TGTGCCAGCAGTTTCCGGGGGACCGGGGAGCTGTTTTTT. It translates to CASSFRGTGELFF.

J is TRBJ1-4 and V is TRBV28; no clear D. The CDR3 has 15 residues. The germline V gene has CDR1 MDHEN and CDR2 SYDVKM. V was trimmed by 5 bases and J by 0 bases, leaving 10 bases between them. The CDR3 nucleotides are TGTGCCAGCAGTCGTGGCCCTCCAACTAATGAAAAACTGTTTTTT. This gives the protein CASSRGPPTNEKLFF. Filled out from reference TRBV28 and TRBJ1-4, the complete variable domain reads DVKVTQSSRYLVKRTGEKVFLECVQDMDHENMFWYRQDPGLGLRLIYFSYDVKMKEKGDIPEGYSVSREKKERFSLILESASTNQTSMYLCASSRGPPTNEKLFFGSGTQLSVL.

CDR3 region: CASSSQDTTSYEQYF. Written as DNA, the CDR3 is TGCGCCAGCAGCTCACAGGACACAACATCTTACGAGCAGTACTTC. V is TRBV5-1 and J is TRBJ2-7; D might be TRBD1 (5 bases). The germline V gene encodes CDR1 SGHRS and CDR2 YFSETQ. Trimming removed 3 bases at V and 4 bases at J, with 17 bases between. The CDR3 runs 15 residues.

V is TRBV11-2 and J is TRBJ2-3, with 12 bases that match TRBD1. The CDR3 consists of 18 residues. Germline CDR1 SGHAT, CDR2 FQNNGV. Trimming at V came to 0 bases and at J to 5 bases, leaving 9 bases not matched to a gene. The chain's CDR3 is CASSLELRDRGQGDTQYF. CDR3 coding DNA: TGTGCCAGCAGCTTAGAACTCCGGGACAGGGGGCAAGGAGATACGCAGTATTTT.

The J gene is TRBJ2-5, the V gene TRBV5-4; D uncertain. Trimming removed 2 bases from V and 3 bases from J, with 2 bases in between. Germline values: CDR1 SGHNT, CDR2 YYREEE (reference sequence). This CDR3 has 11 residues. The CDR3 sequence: CASSLKETQYF. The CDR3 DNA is TGTGCCAGCAGCTTAAAAGAGACCCAGTACTTC.

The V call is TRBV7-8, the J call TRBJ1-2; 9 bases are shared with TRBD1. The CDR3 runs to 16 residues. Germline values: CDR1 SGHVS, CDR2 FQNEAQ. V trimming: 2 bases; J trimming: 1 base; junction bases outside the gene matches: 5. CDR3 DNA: TGTGCCAGCAGCTTACACAGGGGGCTCCTTAACTATGGCTACACCTTC. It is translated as CASSLHRGLLNYGYTF.

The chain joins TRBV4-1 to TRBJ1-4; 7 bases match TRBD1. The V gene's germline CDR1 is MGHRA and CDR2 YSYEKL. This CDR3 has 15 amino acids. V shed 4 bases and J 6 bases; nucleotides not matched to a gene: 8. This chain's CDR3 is CASSPRGESDEKLFF. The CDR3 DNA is TGCGCCAGCAGCCCCAGGGGGGAGAGTGATGAAAAACTGTTTTTT.

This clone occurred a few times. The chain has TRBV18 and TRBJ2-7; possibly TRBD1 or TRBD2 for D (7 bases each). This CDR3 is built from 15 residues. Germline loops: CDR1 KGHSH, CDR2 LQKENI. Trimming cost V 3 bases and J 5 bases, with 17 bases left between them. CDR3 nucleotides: TGTGCCAGCTCACCGGGAGGGGGCGCCTGGGACGAGCAGTACTTC. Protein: CASSPGGGAWDEQYF.

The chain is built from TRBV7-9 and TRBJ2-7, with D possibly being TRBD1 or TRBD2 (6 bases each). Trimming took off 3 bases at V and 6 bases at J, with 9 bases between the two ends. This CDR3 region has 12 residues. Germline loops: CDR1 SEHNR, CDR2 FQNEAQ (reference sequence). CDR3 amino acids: CASSFGGGEQYF. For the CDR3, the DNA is TGTGCCAGCAGCTTCGGGGGCGGCGAGCAGTACTTC.

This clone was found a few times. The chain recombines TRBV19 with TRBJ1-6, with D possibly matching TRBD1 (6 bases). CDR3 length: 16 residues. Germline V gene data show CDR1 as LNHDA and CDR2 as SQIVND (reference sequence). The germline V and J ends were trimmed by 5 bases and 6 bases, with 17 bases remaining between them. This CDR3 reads CASSALLGAGNSPLHF. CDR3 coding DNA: TGTGCCAGTAGTGCCCTGTTGGGGGCCGGTAATTCACCCCTCCACTTT.

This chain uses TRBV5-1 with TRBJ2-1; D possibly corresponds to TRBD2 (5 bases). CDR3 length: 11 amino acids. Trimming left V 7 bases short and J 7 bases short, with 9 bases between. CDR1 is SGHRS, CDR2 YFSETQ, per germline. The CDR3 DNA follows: TGCGCCAGCCAACTAGGAAATGAGCAGTTCTTC. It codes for CASQLGNEQFF.